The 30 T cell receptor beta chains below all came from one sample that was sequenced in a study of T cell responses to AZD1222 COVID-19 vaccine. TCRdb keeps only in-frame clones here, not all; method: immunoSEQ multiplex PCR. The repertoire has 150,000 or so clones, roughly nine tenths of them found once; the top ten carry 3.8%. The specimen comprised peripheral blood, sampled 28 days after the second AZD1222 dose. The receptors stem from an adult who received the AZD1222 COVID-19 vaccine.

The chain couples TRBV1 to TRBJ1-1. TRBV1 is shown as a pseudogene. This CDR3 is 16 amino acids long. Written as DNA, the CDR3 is TGCACCAGCAGCCAAGAGGTCGGGCGCCGGGTTCTGGGGACTTTCTTT. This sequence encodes CTSSQEVGRRVLGTFF.

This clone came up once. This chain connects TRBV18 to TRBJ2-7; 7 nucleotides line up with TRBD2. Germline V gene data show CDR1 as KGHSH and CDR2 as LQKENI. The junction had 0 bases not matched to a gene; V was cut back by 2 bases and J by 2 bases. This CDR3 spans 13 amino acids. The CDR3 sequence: CASSPGTTYEQYF. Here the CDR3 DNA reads TGTGCCAGCTCACCAGGGACTACCTACGAGCAGTACTTC.

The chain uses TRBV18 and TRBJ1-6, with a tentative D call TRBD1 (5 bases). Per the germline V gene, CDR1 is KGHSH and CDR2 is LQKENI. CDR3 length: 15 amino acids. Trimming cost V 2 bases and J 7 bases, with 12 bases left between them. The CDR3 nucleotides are TGTGCCAGCTCACCAGCGGCGGGGGGAAATTCACCCCTCCACTTT. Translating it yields CASSPAAGGNSPLHF.

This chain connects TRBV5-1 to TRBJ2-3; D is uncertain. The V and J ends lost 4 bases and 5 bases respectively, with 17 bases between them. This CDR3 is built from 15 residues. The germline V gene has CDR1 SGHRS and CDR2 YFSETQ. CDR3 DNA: TGCGCCAGCAGCGTGATGGGAAGTGGAGTAGATACGCAGTATTTT. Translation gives CASSVMGSGVDTQYF. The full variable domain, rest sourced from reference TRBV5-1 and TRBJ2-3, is KAGVTQTPRYLIKTRGQQVTLSCSPISGHRSVSWYQQTPGQGLQFLFEYFSETQRNKGNFPGRFSGRQFSNSRSEMNVSTLELGDSALYLCASSVMGSGVDTQYFGPGTRLTVL.

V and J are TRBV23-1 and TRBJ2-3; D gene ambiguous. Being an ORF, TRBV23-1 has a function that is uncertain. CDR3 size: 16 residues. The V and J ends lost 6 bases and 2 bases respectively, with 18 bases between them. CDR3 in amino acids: CASRPRLPISTDTQYF. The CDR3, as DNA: TGCGCCAGCAGGCCCCGGTTACCCATATCCACAGATACGCAGTATTTT.

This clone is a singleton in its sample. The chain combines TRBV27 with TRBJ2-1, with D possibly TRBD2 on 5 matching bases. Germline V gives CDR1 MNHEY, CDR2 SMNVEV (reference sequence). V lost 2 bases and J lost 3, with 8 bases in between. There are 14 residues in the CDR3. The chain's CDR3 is CASSLPGYYNEQFF. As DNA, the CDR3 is TGTGCCAGCAGTTTACCGGGGTACTACAATGAGCAGTTCTTC.

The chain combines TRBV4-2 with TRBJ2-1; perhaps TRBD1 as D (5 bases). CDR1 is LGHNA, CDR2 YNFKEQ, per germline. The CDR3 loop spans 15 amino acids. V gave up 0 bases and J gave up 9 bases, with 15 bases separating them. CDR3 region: CASSQDQATTGEQFF. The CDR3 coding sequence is TGTGCCAGCAGCCAAGATCAAGCCACTACAGGTGAGCAGTTCTTC.

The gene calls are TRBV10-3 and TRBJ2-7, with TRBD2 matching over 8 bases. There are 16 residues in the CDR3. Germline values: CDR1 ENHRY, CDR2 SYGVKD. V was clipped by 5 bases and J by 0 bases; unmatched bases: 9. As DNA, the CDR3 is TGTGCCATCAGTTACACTAGCGGAACAGCCTCCTACGAGCAGTACTTC. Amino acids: CAISYTSGTASYEQYF.

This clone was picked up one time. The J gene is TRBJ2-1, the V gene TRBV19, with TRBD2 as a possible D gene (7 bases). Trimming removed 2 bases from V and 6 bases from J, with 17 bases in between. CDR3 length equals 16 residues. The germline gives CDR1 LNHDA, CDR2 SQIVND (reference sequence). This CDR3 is CASSIWGRGYSNEQFF. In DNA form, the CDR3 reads TGTGCCAGTAGTATATGGGGGAGGGGGTACAGCAATGAGCAGTTCTTC.

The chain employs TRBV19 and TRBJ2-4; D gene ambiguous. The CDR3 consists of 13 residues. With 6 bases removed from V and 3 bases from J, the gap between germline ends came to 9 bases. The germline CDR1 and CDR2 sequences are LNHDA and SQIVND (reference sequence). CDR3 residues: CASRGGGKNIQYF. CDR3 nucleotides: TGTGCCAGTAGGGGTGGTGGCAAAAACATTCAGTACTTC.

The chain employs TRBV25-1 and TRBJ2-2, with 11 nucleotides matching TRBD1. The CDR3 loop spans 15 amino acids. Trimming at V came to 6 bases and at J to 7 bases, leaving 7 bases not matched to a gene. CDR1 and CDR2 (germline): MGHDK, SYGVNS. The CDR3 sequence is CASRPGQGEIGELFF. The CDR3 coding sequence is TGTGCCAGCAGGCCGGGACAGGGGGAGATCGGGGAGCTGTTTTTT.

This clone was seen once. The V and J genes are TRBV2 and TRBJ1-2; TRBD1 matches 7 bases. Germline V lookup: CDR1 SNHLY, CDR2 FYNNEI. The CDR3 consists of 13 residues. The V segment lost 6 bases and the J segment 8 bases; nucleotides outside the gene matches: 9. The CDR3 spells CASRDTGVGGYTF. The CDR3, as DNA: TGTGCCAGCAGGGACACAGGGGTCGGAGGCTACACCTTC. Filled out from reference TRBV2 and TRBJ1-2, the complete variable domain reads EPEVTQTPSHQVTQMGQEVILRCVPISNHLYFYWYRQILGQKVEFLVSFYNNEISEKSEIFDDQFSVERPDGSNFTLKIRSTKLEDSAMYFCASRDTGVGGYTFGSGTRLTVV.

The CDR3 loop is CASSQVFRDYEQYF. DNA for the CDR3: TGCGCCAGCAGCCAAGTCTTCAGGGACTACGAGCAGTACTTC. The chain recombines TRBV4-1 with TRBJ2-7; D is possibly TRBD1 (5 bases). Per the germline V gene, CDR1 is MGHRA and CDR2 is YSYEKL. The V end was cut by 1 base, the J end by 3 bases, with 10 bases between. This CDR3 contains 14 residues.

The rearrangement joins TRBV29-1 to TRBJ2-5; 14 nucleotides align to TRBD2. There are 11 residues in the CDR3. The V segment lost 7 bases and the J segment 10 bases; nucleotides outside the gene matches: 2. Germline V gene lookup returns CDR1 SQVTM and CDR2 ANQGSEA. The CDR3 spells CSGGLAGGQYF. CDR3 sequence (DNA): TGCAGCGGTGGACTAGCGGGGGGCCAGTACTTC.

For the CDR3, the DNA is TGTGCCAGCAGCCCAAATACTAACCTGGTTGAAGCTTTCTTT. Protein: CASSPNTNLVEAFF. The chain links TRBV9 to TRBJ1-1; D not resolved. CDR3 size: 14 residues. The V gene lost 4 bases and the J gene lost 7 bases, with 17 bases spanning the gap. Germline loops: CDR1 SGDLS, CDR2 YYNGEE.

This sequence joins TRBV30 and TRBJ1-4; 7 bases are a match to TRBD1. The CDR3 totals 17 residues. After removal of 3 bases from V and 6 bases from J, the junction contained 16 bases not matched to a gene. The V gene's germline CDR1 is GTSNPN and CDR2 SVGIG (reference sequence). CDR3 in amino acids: CAWSLGVPGTEHEKLFF. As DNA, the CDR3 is TGTGCCTGGAGCCTCGGAGTCCCCGGGACAGAGCATGAAAAACTGTTTTTT.

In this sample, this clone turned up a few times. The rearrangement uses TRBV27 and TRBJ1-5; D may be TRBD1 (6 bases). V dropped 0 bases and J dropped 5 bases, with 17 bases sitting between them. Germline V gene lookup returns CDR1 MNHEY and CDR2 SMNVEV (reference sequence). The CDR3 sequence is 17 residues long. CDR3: CASSLSALGGRHQPQHF. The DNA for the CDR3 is TGTGCCAGCAGTTTATCAGCGTTGGGGGGCCGGCATCAGCCCCAGCATTTT.

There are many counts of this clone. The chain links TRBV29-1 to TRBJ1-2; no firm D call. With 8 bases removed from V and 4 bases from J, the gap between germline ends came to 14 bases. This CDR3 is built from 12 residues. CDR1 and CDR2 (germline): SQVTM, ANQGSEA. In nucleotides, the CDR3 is TGCAGCCTCCAAGAGGGCCTCTATGGCTACACCTTC. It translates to CSLQEGLYGYTF.

CDR3 coding DNA: TGTGCCAGCAGTTTTACAAGGGATCAGGAAGCTTTCTTT. Translation gives CASSFTRDQEAFF. J is TRBJ1-1 and V is TRBV27; D is uncertain. Deletions cut 3 bases from V and 8 bases from J, with 13 bases between. Per the germline V gene, CDR1 is MNHEY and CDR2 is SMNVEV (reference sequence). CDR3 length: 13 residues.

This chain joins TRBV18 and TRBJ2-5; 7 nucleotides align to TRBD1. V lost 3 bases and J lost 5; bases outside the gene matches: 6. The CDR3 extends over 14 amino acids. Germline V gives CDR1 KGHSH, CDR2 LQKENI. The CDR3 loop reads CASSPRGLGETQYF. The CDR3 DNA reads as TGTGCCAGCTCACCGAGGGGGCTAGGCGAGACCCAGTACTTC.

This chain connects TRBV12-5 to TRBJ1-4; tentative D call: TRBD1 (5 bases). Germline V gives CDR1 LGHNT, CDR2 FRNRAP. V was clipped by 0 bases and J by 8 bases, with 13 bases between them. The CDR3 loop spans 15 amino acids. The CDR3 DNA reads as TGTGCTAGTGGTTTGGTCCGCGGGGGGGGAGAAAAACTGTTTTTT. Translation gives CASGLVRGGGEKLFF.

The CDR3 protein is CASSPVQGNNEKLFF. For the CDR3, the DNA is TGTGCCAGCTCACCAGTACAGGGGAATAATGAAAAACTGTTTTTT. J is TRBJ1-4 and V is TRBV18, with 7 bases matching TRBD1. Germline CDR1 reads KGHSH; CDR2 reads LQKENI. The length of the CDR3 is 15 residues. Trimming took 2 bases from V and 4 from J; bases not matched to a gene: 4. The full variable domain, its missing parts supplied by reference TRBV18 and TRBJ1-4, is NAGVMQNPRHLVRRRGQEARLRCSPMKGHSHVYWYRQLPEEGLKFMVYLQKENIIDESGMPKERFSAEFPKEGPSILRIQQVVRGDSAAYFCASSPVQGNNEKLFFGSGTQLSVL.

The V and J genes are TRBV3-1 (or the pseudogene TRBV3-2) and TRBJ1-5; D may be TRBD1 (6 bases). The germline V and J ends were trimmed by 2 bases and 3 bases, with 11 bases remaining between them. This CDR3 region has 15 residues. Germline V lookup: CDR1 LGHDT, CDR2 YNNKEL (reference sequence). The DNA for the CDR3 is TGTGCCAGCAGCCAAAGGGCAGGGGACAATCAGCCCCAGCATTTT. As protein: CASSQRAGDNQPQHF.

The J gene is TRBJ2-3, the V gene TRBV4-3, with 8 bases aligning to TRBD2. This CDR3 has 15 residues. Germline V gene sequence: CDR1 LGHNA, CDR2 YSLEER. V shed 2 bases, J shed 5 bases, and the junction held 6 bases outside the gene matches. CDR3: CASSQHSGEVDTQYF. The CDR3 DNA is TGCGCCAGCAGCCAACATAGCGGGGAGGTAGATACGCAGTATTTT.

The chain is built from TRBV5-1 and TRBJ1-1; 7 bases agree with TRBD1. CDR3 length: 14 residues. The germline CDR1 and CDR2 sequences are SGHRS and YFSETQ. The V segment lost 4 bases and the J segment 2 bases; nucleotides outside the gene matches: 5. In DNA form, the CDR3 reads TGCGCCAGCAGCAGAGACAGGGAAAACACTGAAGCTTTCTTT. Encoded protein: CASSRDRENTEAFF.

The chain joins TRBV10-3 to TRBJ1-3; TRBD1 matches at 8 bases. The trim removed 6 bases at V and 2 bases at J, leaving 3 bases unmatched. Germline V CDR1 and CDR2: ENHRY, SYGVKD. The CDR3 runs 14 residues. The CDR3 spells CAIRMTGAGNTIYF. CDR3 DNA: TGTGCCATCAGGATGACAGGGGCTGGAAACACCATATATTTT.

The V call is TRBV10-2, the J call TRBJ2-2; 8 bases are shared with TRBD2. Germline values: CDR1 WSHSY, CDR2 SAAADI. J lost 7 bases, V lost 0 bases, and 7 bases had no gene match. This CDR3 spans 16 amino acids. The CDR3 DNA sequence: TGCGCCAGCAGTGAGTCAGGCGGGAGGTTACACGGGGAGCTGTTTTTT. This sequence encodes CASSESGGRLHGELFF.

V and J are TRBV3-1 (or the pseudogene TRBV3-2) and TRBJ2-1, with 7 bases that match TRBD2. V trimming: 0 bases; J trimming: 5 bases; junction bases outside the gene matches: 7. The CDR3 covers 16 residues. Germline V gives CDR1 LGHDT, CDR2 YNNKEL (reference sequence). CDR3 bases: TGTGCCAGCAGCCAAGAAGGTCGGGGGACTAACAATGAGCAGTTCTTC. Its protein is CASSQEGRGTNNEQFF.

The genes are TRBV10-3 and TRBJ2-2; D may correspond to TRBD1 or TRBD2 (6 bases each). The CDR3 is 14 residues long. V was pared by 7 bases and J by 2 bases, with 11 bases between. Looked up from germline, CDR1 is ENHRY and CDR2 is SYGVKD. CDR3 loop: CAITGAPNTGELFF. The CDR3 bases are TGTGCCATCACGGGGGCCCCTAACACCGGGGAGCTGTTTTTT.

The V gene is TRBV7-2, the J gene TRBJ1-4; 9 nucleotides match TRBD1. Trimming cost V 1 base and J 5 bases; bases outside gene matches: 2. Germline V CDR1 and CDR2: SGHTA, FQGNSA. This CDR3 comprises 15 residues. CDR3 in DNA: TGTGCCAGCAGCTTAGGGGACAGGGTGAATGAAAAACTGTTTTTT. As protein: CASSLGDRVNEKLFF.